Sequencing of this TCR beta chain was carried out in a study of blood T cell repertoires in COVID-19. About the study: COVID-19 samples collected from the United States, Italy and Spain covered acute and convalescent phases.

The CDR3 length is 17 residues. CDR1 LNHDA and CDR2 SQIVND come from the germline V gene (reference sequence). The ends were cut back, 6 bases at V and 8 bases at J, with 25 bases in the middle. In the original processing: Cell counts per sample came from amplifying reference gene primers. Clones were sequenced by immunoSEQ multiplex PCR, and TCRdb holds only the in-frame ones, with some missing. V and J calls and clone size come straight from that table; D and trimming were deduced from the DNA. The sample yields around 220,000 clones, around 80% seen once. Sequenced material: peripheral blood. This receptor was obtained from a woman of 80 years or more with COVID-19, enrolled during active disease. This chain joins TRBV19 and TRBJ1-4; no definite D call. CDR3: CASSKQWGGGRNEKLFF. Written as DNA, the CDR3 is TGTGCCAGTAGCAAGCAATGGGGTGGAGGGCGAAACGAAAAACTGTTTTTT.